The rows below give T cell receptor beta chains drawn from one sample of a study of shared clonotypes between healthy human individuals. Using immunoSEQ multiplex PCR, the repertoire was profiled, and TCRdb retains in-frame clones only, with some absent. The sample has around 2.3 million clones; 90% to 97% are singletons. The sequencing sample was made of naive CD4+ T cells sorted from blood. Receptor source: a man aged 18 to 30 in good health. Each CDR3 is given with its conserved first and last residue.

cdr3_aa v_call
CASSQERLQGTDTQYF TRBV4-1
CASTFLRGFTEAFF TRBV7-2
CASRPQGGPYNEQFF TRBV2
CASSGSRGRGYTF TRBV25-1
CASSAGQRSYEQYF TRBV7-2
CASSPNRGHHEQYF TRBV18
CASSEAGGDNSPLHF TRBV10-1
CASSSSGVNNEKLFF TRBV5-4
CASSPVPQSDGNQPQHF TRBV18
CASSQGQSPSLNTEAFF TRBV5-1
CARRHQVSYEQYF TRBV19
CASSFTGQGITEAFF TRBV5-1
CASSRRLGYEQYF TRBV7-2
CASSVVGEANQPQHF TRBV6-1
CASSFGQSSYNSPLHF TRBV5-4
CASSELEVDTQYF TRBV2
CAISELLGSRGSYEQYF TRBV10-3
CASSPYSGTGFGYTF TRBV5-1
CAWSGWGENIQYF TRBV30
CASSPGGDTEAFF TRBV18
CASSPRDSNEKLFF TRBV18
CASSVEGLNYGYTF TRBV2
CASSRGSQETQYF TRBV18
CASSLSTDTQYF TRBV5-8
CASSPGQGNTGELFF TRBV6-4